This paragraph reports one T cell receptor beta chain. How the authors handled the data: Estimates of nucleated cell counts were drawn from the amplification of reference gene primers. Using immunoSEQ multiplex PCR, the repertoire was profiled, and TCRdb retains in-frame clones only, with some absent. Clonal size and the V and J genes are those of that table, whereas D and trimming came from the DNA. The table lists 230,000 or so clones, 89% of them singletons, with roughly 4.5% in the top ten. This sample was taken from a study of blood T cell repertoires in COVID-19. This sequence was found in a woman between 40 and 50 years old who had recovered from COVID-19. The sample taken for sequencing was peripheral blood.

The CDR3 bases are TGTGCCTGGAGTGGATACAGGGATGAAAAACTGTTTTTT. Translated: CAWSGYRDEKLFF. The chain joins TRBV30 to TRBJ1-4; D is possibly TRBD1 (6 bases). The V end was cut by 1 base, the J end by 6 bases, with 9 bases between. The germline V gene encodes CDR1 GTSNPN and CDR2 SVGIG (reference sequence). The CDR3 is made up of 13 amino acids.